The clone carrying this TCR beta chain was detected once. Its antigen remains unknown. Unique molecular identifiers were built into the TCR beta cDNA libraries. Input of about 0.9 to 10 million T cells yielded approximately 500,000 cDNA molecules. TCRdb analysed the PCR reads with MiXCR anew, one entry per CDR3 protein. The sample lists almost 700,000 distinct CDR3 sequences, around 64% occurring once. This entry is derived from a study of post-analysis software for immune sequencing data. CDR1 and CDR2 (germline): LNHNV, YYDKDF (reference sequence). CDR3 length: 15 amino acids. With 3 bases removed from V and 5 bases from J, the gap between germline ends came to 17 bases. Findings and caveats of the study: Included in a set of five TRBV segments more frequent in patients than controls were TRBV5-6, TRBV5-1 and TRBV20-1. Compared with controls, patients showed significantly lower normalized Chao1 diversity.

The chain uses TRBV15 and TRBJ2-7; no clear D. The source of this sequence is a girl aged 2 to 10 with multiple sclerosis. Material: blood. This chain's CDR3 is CATSSPETLYHEQYF. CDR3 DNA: TGTGCCACCAGCAGCCCCGAAACCCTTTACCACGAGCAGTACTTC. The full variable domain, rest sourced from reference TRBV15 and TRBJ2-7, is DAMVIQNPRYQVTQFGKPVTLSCSQTLNHNVMYWYQQKSSQAPKLLFHYYDKDFNNEADTPDNFQSRRPNTSFCFLDIRSPGLGDTAMYLCATSSPETLYHEQYFGPGTRLTVT.